This TCR beta chain was recorded in a study of control samples from healthy donors and cancer patients (dated by TCRdb to about 2020). Concerning this clone itself: What antigen it recognizes has not been identified. The input lacks base qualities; no much larger clone sits a single base away.

The library was built by means of the immunoSEQ multiplex PCR assay. TCRdb took this table from immuneACCESS and kept in-frame rearrangements with V and J called. Such tables lack part of the clones; where checked against another copy, unresolved V genes explain under half of the gap, and the rest is unexplained. This sample comprises roughly 150,000 clones, approximately 90% of them detected only once. Of the sample, approximately 0.7% falls within the top ten clones. Trimming accounts for 5 bases at V and 13 bases at J, while the number of junction bases matched to no gene is 6. The CDR3 spans 11 residues, from the cysteine through the phenylalanine. Only CDR3 DNA remains: 33 bases, in frame from the first base. For CDR1 and CDR2, the germline V gene lists MNHEY and SVGAGI.

The sequence was obtained from a woman in her 30s in good health. Sequencing was done on a sample of blood. The chain was built from TRBV6-5 and TRBJ2-7, and TRBD1 aligns with 9 junction nucleotides. The DNA reads as follows: TGTGCCAGCAGTAACAGGGGGCGCATTTACTTC. It encodes CASSNRGRIYF.